What follows are 6 T cell receptor beta chains derived from one specimen sequenced in a study of blood T cell repertoires in COVID-19. Sequenced by immunoSEQ multiplex PCR; TCRdb stores in-frame clones only, minus some. The sample consists of about 13,000 clones, around 90% of them appearing once. Sequencing input: peripheral blood. These receptors were obtained from a human donor with active COVID-19. The donor label of this sample is uncertain.

The V and J genes are TRBV4-3 and TRBJ2-1; 10 bases fit TRBD2. The germline V gene has CDR1 LGHNA and CDR2 YSLEER. The CDR3 length is 14 residues. Trimming cost V 4 bases and J 8 bases; bases outside gene matches: 5. CDR3 residues: CASSRSGGRDEQFF. In nucleotides, the CDR3 is TGCGCCAGCAGCCGTAGCGGGGGGCGCGATGAGCAGTTCTTC.

This rearrangement joins TRBV5-8 to TRBJ1-5, with D unclear. The germline gives CDR1 SGHTS, CDR2 YDEGEE. The CDR3 is 15 residues long. V lost 4 bases, J lost 4 bases, and 15 bases lay in between. In nucleotides, the CDR3 is TGTGCCAGCAGCGGCGGTTTTCGTCAGAATCAGCCCCAGCATTTT. Translation gives CASSGGFRQNQPQHF.

The chain has TRBV14 and TRBJ2-7; TRBD1 matches at 9 bases. Trimming cost V 5 bases and J 1 base; bases outside gene matches: 3. CDR3 length: 14 residues. Germline V gives CDR1 SGHDN, CDR2 FVKESK. The CDR3 bases are TGTGCCAGCAGCTGGACAGGGGATTCCTACGAGCAGTACTTC. Translation: CASSWTGDSYEQYF.

J is TRBJ2-3 and V is TRBV28, with a possible D match to TRBD2 (6 bases). The V gene lost 1 base and the J gene lost 1 base, with 6 bases spanning the gap. The CDR3 has 14 amino acids. Germline V gives CDR1 MDHEN, CDR2 SYDVKM. CDR3 in amino acids: CASSLSGGTDTQYF. CDR3 nucleotides: TGTGCCAGCAGTTTATCGGGGGGCACAGATACGCAGTATTTT.

The rearrangement uses TRBV20-1 and TRBJ1-5, with 7 bases identical to TRBD1. The CDR3 has 16 amino acids. CDR1 is DFQATT and CDR2 is SNEGSKA in the germline V gene (reference sequence). J gave up 0 bases and V 3 bases, and 8 bases lay outside the gene matches. CDR3 in DNA: TGCAGTGCTAGTCCAGGGGGTTCTTATAGCAATCAGCCCCAGCATTTT. This codes for CSASPGGSYSNQPQHF.

The V and J genes are TRBV14 and TRBJ1-1; TRBD1 agrees at 8 bases. The CDR3 sequence is 14 residues long. The V and J ends lost 4 bases and 4 bases, in that order; junction bases with no gene match: 5. Germline CDR1 SGHDN, CDR2 FVKESK. The CDR3 sequence: CASSLQGAGTEAFF. The CDR3 DNA reads as TGTGCCAGCAGCCTCCAGGGGGCTGGCACTGAAGCTTTCTTT.